The source of this T cell receptor beta chain is a study of shared clonotypes between healthy human individuals. General study results and limits: Depth of sequencing was expected to influence donor clonotype sharing.

This CDR3 has 15 residues. The germline gives CDR1 SGHTA, CDR2 FQGNSA. The J segment lost 4 bases and the V segment lost 4 bases, leaving 5 bases of the junction unmatched. With regard to this clone: Its antigen is as yet unknown.

Each PCR replicate run on unsorted PBMC took in around 300 ng DNA, roughly 29,000 T cell genomes. It was on ten immunoSEQ deep assay plates that unsorted PBMC DNA was sequenced. Authors' analysis steps: ImmunoSEQ junction-only sequences lacked quality scores, so their filtering differed. Clones were read by immunoSEQ multiplex PCR, and TCRdb kept only the in-frame ones, dropping some. The V and J calls and clone size are taken from that table; D and trimming were inferred from the DNA. The sample holds over 400,000 clones, approximately 84% seen once. Sequenced input: PBMCs. The V call is TRBV7-2, the J call TRBJ2-5, with 11 bases that match TRBD1. This TCR derives from a woman in her thirties or forties in good health. Some clones in this sample may be carry-over from other donors' samples. CDR3 amino acids: CASSSPDRGRETQYF. The CDR3 coding sequence is TGTGCCAGCAGCTCCCCGGACAGGGGGCGAGAGACCCAGTACTTC.